This T cell receptor beta chain emerged from a study of cytomegalovirus exposure and HLA in healthy donors. Study-level results: Within a later analysis, the majority of CMV-associated TCR beta chains appeared HLA-restricted.

PCR involved 60 Vbeta and 13 Jbeta primers. Methods used by the authors: Per a later analysis, the number of unique TCR beta chains was about 80 million, of which 8.5 million to 11 million were shared. Clones were read by immunoSEQ multiplex PCR, and TCRdb kept only the in-frame ones, dropping some. V, J and clone size are those of that table, while D and trimming were read from the DNA. This table holds under 150,000 clones, about 10% found once. This clone has more than one count but fewer than ten. Its antigen is unidentified. CDR1 is SGHDN, CDR2 FVKESK, per germline. This CDR3 is 16 amino acids long. The trim removed 4 bases at V and 2 bases at J, leaving 6 bases unmatched.

Sequenced input: PBMCs. The receptor's source is a man aged 25 to 40 in good health and CMV-seronegative. The V gene is TRBV14, the J gene TRBJ2-5, with TRBD2 matching over 11 bases. The CDR3, as DNA: TGTGCCAGCAGCCCCAGGCTAGCGGGGGGACAAGAGACCCAGTACTTC. Encoded protein: CASSPRLAGGQETQYF.